This TCR beta chain was sequenced in a study of blood T cell repertoires in COVID-19. J gave up 4 bases and V 6 bases, and 7 bases lay outside the gene matches. Germline-derived CDR1 and CDR2 are MNHEY and SVGAGI. The CDR3 is 14 amino acids. In the original analysis: Amplification with reference gene primers provided the estimates of nucleated cell counts. Only in-frame clones appear in the TCRdb table, and some are missing; sequencing was by immunoSEQ multiplex PCR. V and J calls and clone size follow that table, whereas D and trimming were derived from the DNA. This table has around 230,000 clones, approximately 86% appearing once.

Sequenced: peripheral blood. The TCR was taken from a man in his sixties who had recovered from COVID-19. The chain links TRBV6-5 to TRBJ2-3, with 7 nucleotides matching TRBD2. CDR3 DNA sequence: TGTGCCAGCAGGGTGGGGGGGATCGCAGATACGCAGTATTTT. Translation gives CASRVGGIADTQYF.